These 17 T cell receptor beta chains were all obtained from the same sample, sequenced in a study of CD8+CD57+ T cells in acquired aplastic anemia. The template for TCR beta VDJ and CDR3 sequence profiling was genomic DNA. TCRdb analysed the reads with MiXCR anew, one entry per CDR3 protein. Of just over 450,000 distinct CDR3 sequences listed, around 32% are singletons. Only patients with CD8+CD57+ cell expansion on flow cytometry were chosen for sequencing. Sequenced: sorted CD4+, CD8+, or CD8+CD57+ T cells (not recorded which) from PBMCs. The receptors stem from a human donor with aplastic anemia.

This clonotype was seen many times. Relative to the germline gene, one junction end is altered; a read error may explain this. This sequence joins TRBV9 and TRBJ2-1; no clear D. CDR1 is SGDLS, CDR2 YYNGEE, per germline. This CDR3 contains 15 residues. The CDR3 reads CASSVLPESYNGQFF. As DNA, the CDR3 is TGTGCCAGCAGCGTACTACCAGAGTCCTACAATGGGCAGTTCTTC.

The J gene is TRBJ1-1, the V gene TRBV5-1; the D gene is possibly TRBD1 (6 bases). The CDR3 length is 13 residues. Looked up from germline, CDR1 is SGHRS and CDR2 is YFSETQ. V dropped 3 bases and J dropped 6 bases, with 12 bases sitting between them. The CDR3: CASSSRGGSEAFF. For the CDR3, the DNA is TGCGCCAGCAGCTCGAGGGGGGGTTCTGAAGCTTTCTTT. The full variable domain, completed using reference TRBV5-1 and TRBJ1-1, is KAGVTQTPRYLIKTRGQQVTLSCSPISGHRSVSWYQQTPGQGLQFLFEYFSETQRNKGNFPGRFSGRQFSNSRSEMNVSTLELGDSALYLCASSSRGGSEAFFGQGTRLTVV.

The chain combines TRBV6-1 with TRBJ2-7, with D tentatively TRBD1 or TRBD2 (7 bases each). V was pared by 1 base and J by 4 bases, with 11 bases between. Germline V gene sequence: CDR1 MNHNS, CDR2 SASEGT. CDR3 length: 14 residues. CDR3 sequence (DNA): TGTGCCAGCAGTGAAGTCAGGGGGGGTTACGAGCAGTACTTC. Amino acid sequence: CASSEVRGGYEQYF.

This clonotype came up a few times. The rearrangement links TRBV11-1 to TRBJ2-7; D unresolved. Germline CDR1 and CDR2: SGHAT and FQDESV (reference sequence). V shed 2 bases and J shed 6 bases, with 11 bases lying between them. The CDR3 is 13 residues long. The chain's CDR3 is CASSLRVPLEQYF. The CDR3 nucleotides are TGTGCCAGCAGCTTAAGAGTTCCCCTCGAGCAGTACTTC.

The J gene is TRBJ2-6, the V gene TRBV6-1; D is unclear. In germline, CDR1 is MNHNS, CDR2 SASEGT. V was shortened by 6 bases and J by 4 bases, with 10 bases between the two germline ends. This CDR3 is 14 amino acids long. In DNA form, the CDR3 reads TGTGCCAGCAGCCTCAGCGAGGGGGCCAACGTCCTGACTTTC. Residues: CASSLSEGANVLTF.

The J gene is TRBJ2-3, the V gene TRBV11-1; 10 nucleotides agree with TRBD2. Germline values: CDR1 SGHAT, CDR2 FQDESV (reference sequence). V gave up 3 bases and J gave up 0 bases; unmatched junction bases: 9. The CDR3 runs 18 residues. CDR3 nucleotides: TGTGCCAGCAGCTTCGCTAGCGGGGGCATGGTCAGCACAGATACGCAGTATTTT. This gives the protein CASSFASGGMVSTDTQYF.

This clonotype has at least ten counts. This sequence joins TRBV7-3 and TRBJ1-2; D is unclear. Trimming cost V 2 bases and J 3 bases, with 13 bases left between them. The CDR3 extends over 15 amino acids. CDR1 is SGHTA, CDR2 FQGTGA, per germline. CDR3 nucleotide sequence: TGTGCCAGCAGCTTAGGCGGAAGCACGGACTATGGCTACACCTTC. The encoded protein is CASSLGGSTDYGYTF. The complete variable domain, with remaining parts taken from reference TRBV7-3 and TRBJ1-2, reads GAGVSQTPSNKVTEKGKYVELRCDPISGHTALYWYRQSLGQGPEFLIYFQGTGAADDSGLPNDRFFAVRPEGSVSTLKIQRTERGDSAVYLCASSLGGSTDYGYTFGSGTRLTVV.

This clonotype appeared many times. The chain uses TRBV7-9 and TRBJ1-2; 8 positions agree with TRBD1. Germline V gene sequence: CDR1 SEHNR, CDR2 FQNEAQ (reference sequence). The CDR3 spans 15 residues. J lost 3 bases, V lost 10 bases, and 13 bases had no gene match. CDR3 DNA: TGTGCCACCGGACAGGGCGGCACCCTACACTATGGCTACACCTTC. Its translation is CATGQGGTLHYGYTF.

This clonotype was seen only a few times. A clone one base away is much larger, so this may be a read error. The chain carries TRBV9 and TRBJ1-6; a weak D match, TRBD1 (6 bases). Trimming left V 2 bases short and J 9 bases short, with 21 bases between. The CDR3 has 17 amino acids. Germline CDR1 and CDR2: SGDLS and YYNGEE. The CDR3 region is CASSVGPRTATSSPLHF. In nucleotides, the CDR3 is TGTGCCAGCAGCGTGGGCCCTAGGACAGCAACAAGTTCACCCCTCCACTTT.

Of note for this clonotype: Mismatch with germline at one junction end may stem from a read error. This chain links TRBV5-1 with TRBJ2-7; 11 bases map to TRBD1. Germline-derived CDR1 and CDR2 are SGHRS and YFSETQ. The CDR3 contains 18 residues. The CDR3, as DNA: TGCGCCAGCAGCTTGGGGACAGGGGGCCTACTTAGCTCCTACAAGCAGTACTTC. Translated: CASSLGTGGLLSSYKQYF.

J is TRBJ2-5 and V is TRBV20-1; maybe TRBD1 (5 bases). V lost 1 base and J 5 bases, leaving 17 bases between the germline ends. Looked up from germline, CDR1 is DFQATT and CDR2 is SNEGSKA (reference sequence). The CDR3 sequence is 15 residues long. CDR3 region: CSARVGAGQLETQYF. Here the CDR3 DNA reads TGCAGTGCTAGAGTAGGGGCAGGGCAATTGGAGACCCAGTACTTC.

This clonotype was seen at least ten times. This chain joins TRBV7-2 and TRBJ2-5; possibly TRBD1 for D (5 bases). The V gene lost 3 bases and the J gene lost 5 bases, with 10 bases spanning the gap. Germline V CDR1 and CDR2: SGHTA, FQGNSA. The length of the CDR3 is 13 residues. The CDR3 sequence: CASSFRDAETQYF. The DNA of the CDR3 is TGTGCCAGCAGCTTCAGGGATGCGGAGACCCAGTACTTC.

This clonotype was picked up many times. The chain employs TRBV19 and TRBJ2-2; D is possibly TRBD1 (6 bases). This CDR3 region has 12 residues. The germline V and J ends were trimmed by 11 bases and 4 bases, with 11 bases remaining between them. CDR1 and CDR2 from the germline V gene are LNHDA and SQIVND (reference sequence). CDR3 DNA sequence: TGTGCCGCACAGGGTGTCACCGGGGAGCTGTTTTTT. This sequence encodes CAAQGVTGELFF.

The gene calls are TRBV30 and TRBJ2-1, with 9 bases aligning to TRBD2. J gave up 7 bases and V 3 bases, and 7 bases lay outside the gene matches. The CDR3 is made up of 14 amino acids. The V gene's germline CDR1 is GTSNPN and CDR2 SVGIG (reference sequence). The DNA of the CDR3 is TGTGCCTGGAGGCGAATTAGCGGGGGAAATGAGCAGTTCTTC. Encoded protein: CAWRRISGGNEQFF.

This rearrangement joins TRBV28 to TRBJ1-2; no reliable D call. V lost 5 bases, J lost 0 bases, and 4 bases lay in between. This CDR3 region has 12 residues. The germline gives CDR1 MDHEN, CDR2 SYDVKM. The chain's CDR3 is CASSKPNYGYTF. DNA for the CDR3: TGTGCCAGCAGTAAACCTAACTATGGCTACACCTTC.

V gene TRBV11-2 combines with J gene TRBJ2-3, with 9 bases lining up with TRBD2. J lost 0 bases, V lost 4 bases, and 2 bases had no gene match. Germline loops: CDR1 SGHAT, CDR2 FQNNGV. CDR3 length equals 15 residues. The CDR3 is CASSWTSDSTDTQYF. In DNA form, the CDR3 reads TGTGCCAGCAGCTGGACTAGCGACAGCACAGATACGCAGTATTTT.

This clonotype has a single count. The chain is built from TRBV4-2 and TRBJ2-2, with TRBD2 as a possible D gene (5 bases). Between the trimmed V and J ends, which lost 0 bases and 4 bases, there was a span of 6 bases. Germline lookup yields CDR1 LGHNA and CDR2 YNFKEQ. CDR3 length: 14 residues. CDR3 DNA: TGTGCCAGCAGCCAAGAGGGGAGCACCGGGGAGCTGTTTTTT. Encoded protein: CASSQEGSTGELFF.